This T cell receptor beta chain was sequenced in a study of memory CD4+ T cells and cytomegalovirus serostatus. Study-level background: Healthy Belgian adult donors included nine or ten CMV-positive and some 24 CMV-negative people.

The sort gate was single viable CD3+CD4+CD8-CD45RO+ cells for memory CD4+ T cells. Notes on this clone: Its antigen remains unknown.

Profiled with immunoSEQ multiplex PCR; TCRdb holds only in-frame clones, not every one. Of about 92,000 clones in the sample, 80% were seen once. Study-level results: CD4+ memory repertoires contained about 40% of the roughly 160 reported CMV TCRbeta sequences.

The source of this sequence is an adult in good health and CMV-seropositive. Sequencing was done on a sample of memory CD4+ T cells from blood.

DNA for the CDR3: TGTGCCAGCAGGGCAGACACCTCTGGGGCCAACGTCCTGACTTTC. The encoded protein is CASRADTSGANVLTF. V and J are TRBV2 and TRBJ2-6; D gene uncertain. V was shortened by 6 bases and J by 0 bases, with 9 bases between the two germline ends. This CDR3 is 15 amino acids long. Germline V gene sequence: CDR1 SNHLY, CDR2 FYNNEI.